The 31 T cell receptor beta chains in this list originate from one sample, sequenced in a study of cytomegalovirus exposure and HLA in healthy donors. Primers included in the PCR were 60 Vbeta and 13 Jbeta primers. Profiling relied on immunoSEQ multiplex PCR, and the TCRdb table lists in-frame clones only, not all of them. The sample lists 50,000 or so clones; approximately 81% were seen once. Material for sequencing was PBMCs. Receptor source: a woman aged 18-35 years in good health and CMV-seronegative.

The chain has TRBV6-5 and TRBJ2-2; D is possibly TRBD1 (6 bases). V lost 2 bases and J 1 base, leaving 11 bases between the germline ends. Germline V gives CDR1 MNHEY, CDR2 SVGAGI. This CDR3 has 16 amino acids. The CDR3, as DNA: TGTGCCAGCAGTTACCGAGGGACATGGAACACCGGGGAGCTGTTTTTT. Protein product: CASSYRGTWNTGELFF.

To note about this clone: An end of the junction does not agree with germline; a read error may underlie this. The CDR3 loop reads CSVESTGPYSGANGLTF. The CDR3 bases are TGCAGCGTTGAGTCGACAGGGCCTTACTCTGGGGCCAACGGCCTGACTTTC. The chain links TRBV29-1 to TRBJ2-6, with 7 positions matching TRBD1. The germline V gene encodes CDR1 SQVTM and CDR2 ANQGSEA. The CDR3 contains 17 residues. The variable domain in full, completed from reference TRBV29-1 and TRBJ2-6, reads SAVISQKPSRDICQRGTSLTIQCQVDSQVTMMFWYRQQPGQSLTLIATANQGSEATYESGFVIDKFPISRPNLTFSTLTVSNMSPEDSSIYLCSVESTGPYSGANGLTFGAGSRLTVL.

The chain employs TRBV30 and TRBJ2-7; 9 nucleotides align to TRBD2. With V trimmed by 5 bases and J by 0 bases, 8 bases remained unmatched. Germline loops: CDR1 GTSNPN, CDR2 SVGIG (reference sequence). The CDR3 totals 15 residues. The CDR3 DNA reads as TGTGCCTGGCGTTCCTATAGCGGGAGCTCCTACGAGCAGTACTTC. Protein: CAWRSYSGSSYEQYF.

V gene TRBV11-2 combines with J gene TRBJ2-1; 9 bases fit TRBD2. Germline CDR1 reads SGHAT; CDR2 reads FQNNGV. The J segment lost 8 bases and the V segment lost 0 bases, leaving 14 bases of the junction unmatched. There are 18 residues in the CDR3. CDR3 in DNA: TGTGCCAGCAGCTTAGATTTGCGAGCGGGAGGTGCATCGTATGAGCAGTTCTTC. Residues: CASSLDLRAGGASYEQFF.

V is TRBV6-4 and J is TRBJ2-3, with 14 bases aligning to TRBD2. J was trimmed by 1 base and V by 3 bases; bases with no gene match: 0. The CDR3 spans 16 residues. Germline V gene data show CDR1 as MRHNA and CDR2 as SNTAGT. DNA of the CDR3: TGTGCCAGCAGTGAGGGACTAGCGGGAGGCACAGATACGCAGTATTTT. It yields the protein CASSEGLAGGTDTQYF.

The rearrangement links TRBV2 to TRBJ2-7; TRBD1 is a possible D gene (6 bases). The CDR3 has 17 amino acids. CDR1 SNHLY and CDR2 FYNNEI come from the germline V gene. V gave up 1 base and J gave up 1 base, with 17 bases separating them. CDR3 in amino acids: CASSEGELGQGSYEQYF. CDR3 DNA: TGTGCCAGCAGTGAAGGGGAATTGGGACAAGGTTCCTACGAGCAGTACTTC.

This chain connects TRBV5-6 to TRBJ1-5; D is uncertain. The V and J ends lost 4 bases and 0 bases respectively, with 14 bases between them. CDR1 is SGHDT and CDR2 is YYEEEE in the germline V gene. The CDR3 contains 16 residues. CDR3 sequence (DNA): TGTGCCAGCAGCACTAGACTTACATATAGCAATCAGCCCCAGCATTTT. It codes for CASSTRLTYSNQPQHF. Filled out from reference TRBV5-6 and TRBJ1-5, the complete variable domain reads DAGVTQSPTHLIKTRGQQVTLRCSPKSGHDTVSWYQQALGQGPQFIFQYYEEEERQRGNFPDRFSGHQFPNYSSELNVNALLLGDSALYLCASSTRLTYSNQPQHFGDGTRLSIL.

This clone was counted between two and nine times. J is TRBJ2-3 and V is TRBV7-3; D is perhaps TRBD2 (5 bases). There are 14 residues in the CDR3. The V and J ends lost 2 bases and 1 base respectively, with 7 bases between them. Germline CDR1 reads SGHTA; CDR2 reads FQGTGA. CDR3 DNA: TGTGCCAGCAGCTTAGATAGCGGCACAGATACGCAGTATTTT. Its translation: CASSLDSGTDTQYF.

The chain carries TRBV5-4 and TRBJ1-5; no reliable D call. With 1 base removed from V and 4 bases from J, the gap between germline ends came to 3 bases. There are 12 residues in the CDR3. CDR1 SGHNT and CDR2 YYREEE come from the germline V gene (reference sequence). CDR3 nucleotides: TGTGCCAGCAGCTTGCCTAATCAGCCCCAGCATTTT. This translates into CASSLPNQPQHF.

The J gene is TRBJ1-3, the V gene TRBV28; D unclear. V was pared by 11 bases and J by 0 bases, with 11 bases between. Germline CDR1 MDHEN, CDR2 SYDVKM. The CDR3 covers 13 residues. CDR3 protein: CASGVVSGNTIYF. Here the CDR3 DNA reads TGTGCCTCCGGAGTAGTCTCTGGAAACACCATATATTTT.

This chain uses TRBV4-1 with TRBJ2-3; D not certain. The CDR3 has 15 amino acids. Trimming cost V 4 bases and J 1 base, with 12 bases left between them. Per germline, CDR1 MGHRA and CDR2 YSYEKL. DNA of the CDR3: TGCGCCAGCAGCCCCGGTGAAATCCGCACAGATACGCAGTATTTT. This translates into CASSPGEIRTDTQYF.

This clone was recorded once. J is TRBJ1-1 and V is TRBV28; no clear D gene. V lost 10 bases, J lost 0 bases, and 9 bases lay in between. This CDR3 has 12 residues. CDR1 is MDHEN and CDR2 is SYDVKM in the germline V gene. CDR3 amino acids: CATRTVNTEAFF. CDR3 DNA sequence: TGTGCCACCCGGACTGTGAACACTGAAGCTTTCTTT.

The CDR3 sequence is CAWSPQTQGAYSNQPQHF. The CDR3 nucleotides are TGTGCCTGGAGCCCTCAGACCCAAGGGGCTTATAGCAATCAGCCCCAGCATTTT. J is TRBJ1-5 and V is TRBV30; the D gene is possibly TRBD1 (5 bases). The germline CDR1 and CDR2 sequences are GTSNPN and SVGIG (reference sequence). With 3 bases removed from V and 0 bases from J, the gap between germline ends came to 21 bases. The CDR3 spans 18 residues.

The chain couples TRBV6-6 to TRBJ1-1; maybe TRBD1 (6 bases). Germline assignment: CDR1 MNHNY and CDR2 SVGAGI (reference sequence). The CDR3 is 13 residues long. Trimming cost V 5 bases and J 4 bases, with 11 bases left between them. CDR3 in amino acids: CASSIQGTTEAFF. The CDR3 nucleotides read TGTGCCAGCAGTATCCAGGGGACCACTGAAGCTTTCTTT.

The gene calls are TRBV11-1 and TRBJ2-1; 11 bases match TRBD2. The V gene's germline CDR1 is SGHAT and CDR2 FQDESV (reference sequence). This CDR3 has 16 amino acids. The V gene end was trimmed by 5 bases and the J gene end by 4 bases; junction bases not matched to a gene: 7. DNA of the CDR3: TGTGCCAGCAGCCAATCGGGGACTAGCGGATACAATGAGCAGTTCTTC. As protein: CASSQSGTSGYNEQFF.

The genes are TRBV19 and TRBJ1-2, with 12 bases aligning to TRBD1. Germline values: CDR1 LNHDA, CDR2 SQIVND (reference sequence). CDR3 length: 18 amino acids. V shed 6 bases and J 4 bases; nucleotides not matched to a gene: 15. CDR3 bases: TGTGCCAGTAGCCGGCTCCGGGACAGGGGGCTGACTGCCTATGGCTACACCTTC. Translation: CASSRLRDRGLTAYGYTF. Full variable domain (rest looked up from reference TRBV19 and TRBJ1-2): DGGITQSPKYLFRKEGQNVTLSCEQNLNHDAMYWYRQDPGQGLRLIYYSQIVNDFQKGDIAEGYSVSREKKESFPLTVTSAQKNPTAFYLCASSRLRDRGLTAYGYTFGSGTRLTVV.

The chain carries TRBV2 and TRBJ1-2; TRBD1 matches 7 bases. CDR1 and CDR2 from the germline V gene are SNHLY and FYNNEI. Unmatched junction bases numbered 10, after V lost 10 bases and J lost 2 bases. The CDR3 is 14 amino acids. CDR3: CATQRDRVNYGYTF. The DNA for the CDR3 is TGTGCCACCCAGAGGGACAGAGTCAACTATGGCTACACCTTC.

The chain recombines TRBV4-1 with TRBJ1-3; D remains ambiguous. Trimming pared 3 bases from V and 1 base from J, leaving 7 bases between. The length of the CDR3 is 14 residues. Germline V gene lookup returns CDR1 MGHRA and CDR2 YSYEKL. The CDR3 region has the DNA TGCGCCAGCAGCCATCCCCCTTCTGGAAACACCATATATTTT. The encoded protein is CASSHPPSGNTIYF.

V usage is TRBV10-3 and J usage is TRBJ1-1; D uncertain. The CDR3 spans 17 residues. Germline CDR1 and CDR2: ENHRY and SYGVKD. V lost 7 bases and J lost 4, with 25 bases in between. CDR3 DNA: TGTGCCATCACCAAGGACCCTAACCGAGCTCGGGGCACTGAAGCTTTCTTT. Translated, it gives CAITKDPNRARGTEAFF.

The rearrangement links TRBV7-8 to TRBJ1-4; D call uncertain. The germline gives CDR1 SGHVS, CDR2 FQNEAQ. The CDR3 extends over 15 amino acids. V was trimmed by 5 bases and J by 0 bases, leaving 10 bases between them. In nucleotides, the CDR3 is TGTGCCAGCAGCACGTACATAACAACTAATGAAAAACTGTTTTTT. The encoded protein is CASSTYITTNEKLFF. The full variable domain, with the rest looked up from reference TRBV7-8 and TRBJ1-4, is GAGVSQSPRYKVAKRGQDVALRCDPISGHVSLFWYQQALGQGPEFLTYFQNEAQLDKSGLPSDRFFAERPEGSVSTLKIQRTQQEDSAVYLCASSTYITTNEKLFFGSGTQLSVL.

The rearrangement links TRBV6-6 to TRBJ1-1, with D perhaps TRBD1 (6 bases). The CDR3 covers 14 residues. Trimming removed 2 bases at V and 2 bases at J, with 9 bases between. Germline V gene sequence: CDR1 MNHNY, CDR2 SVGAGI (reference sequence). Here the CDR3 DNA reads TGTGCCAGCAGTTACGGGGGCCTTAACACTGAAGCTTTCTTT. Its translation: CASSYGGLNTEAFF.

The genes are TRBV1 and TRBJ2-5; TRBD2, the table's D call, lacks a check against the DNA. TRBV1 is assigned pseudogene status. The CDR3 runs 17 residues. The CDR3 sequence is CTSSQDPLAGDGETQYF. CDR3 nucleotide sequence: TGCACCAGCAGCCAAGACCCGCTAGCGGGAGATGGAGAGACCCAGTACTTC.

The chain couples TRBV28 to TRBJ2-5; a weak D match, TRBD2 (5 bases). The CDR3 extends over 16 amino acids. V was cut by 1 base and J by 5 bases, with 17 bases left in between. Per the germline V gene, CDR1 is MDHEN and CDR2 is SYDVKM. The CDR3 reads CASSLFVSGPWETQYF. The DNA for the CDR3 is TGTGCCAGCAGTTTATTCGTAAGCGGCCCGTGGGAGACCCAGTACTTC.

The chain couples TRBV6-6 to TRBJ1-3; D call uncertain. V dropped 6 bases and J dropped 0 bases, with 15 bases sitting between them. The CDR3 covers 16 residues. Germline loops: CDR1 MNHNY, CDR2 SVGAGI (reference sequence). This CDR3 is CASSPQQLYSGNTIYF. The CDR3 DNA reads as TGTGCCAGCAGCCCGCAACAGCTCTACTCTGGAAACACCATATATTTT.

The chain links TRBV9 to TRBJ2-1; D possibly corresponds to TRBD2 (6 bases). The CDR3 loop spans 15 amino acids. The V end was cut by 0 bases, the J end by 2 bases, with 9 bases between. Germline V CDR1 and CDR2: SGDLS, YYNGEE. The CDR3 sequence is CASSVEWEAYNEQFF. The DNA for the CDR3 is TGTGCCAGCAGCGTAGAGTGGGAGGCCTACAATGAGCAGTTCTTC. Based on the CDR3 plus reference TRBV9 and TRBJ2-1, the full variable domain is DSGVTQTPKHLITATGQRVTLRCSPRSGDLSVYWYQQSLDQGLQFLIQYYNGEERAKGNILERFSAQQFPDLHSELNLSSLELGDSALYFCASSVEWEAYNEQFFGPGTRLTVL.

The chain carries TRBV30 and TRBJ2-7; 7 bases are a match to TRBD2. Germline trimming cut 2 bases from V and 7 bases from J; bases unmatched to any gene: 5. Germline loops: CDR1 GTSNPN, CDR2 SVGIG (reference sequence). The CDR3 is made up of 12 amino acids. In nucleotides, the CDR3 is TGTGCCTGGAGTCGTCAGGGAGGGGAGCAGTACTTC. This gives the protein CAWSRQGGEQYF.

J is TRBJ1-3 and V is TRBV28, with a possible D match to TRBD1 (5 bases). There are 14 residues in the CDR3. The V and J ends lost 6 bases and 0 bases respectively, with 9 bases between them. The V gene's germline CDR1 is MDHEN and CDR2 SYDVKM. The CDR3 spells CASRGLASGNTIYF. CDR3 nucleotide sequence: TGTGCCAGCAGGGGGCTGGCCTCTGGAAACACCATATATTTT. Full variable domain (missing parts from reference TRBV28 and TRBJ1-3): DVKVTQSSRYLVKRTGEKVFLECVQDMDHENMFWYRQDPGLGLRLIYFSYDVKMKEKGDIPEGYSVSREKKERFSLILESASTNQTSMYLCASRGLASGNTIYFGEGSWLTVV.

The chain employs TRBV19 and TRBJ2-1; the match to TRBD1 covers 9 bases. V gave up 5 bases and J gave up 2 bases; unmatched junction bases: 4. The CDR3 loop spans 15 amino acids. Germline-derived CDR1 and CDR2 are LNHDA and SQIVND (reference sequence). The CDR3 DNA is TGTGCCAGTAGTCCCCGACAGGGGGCCTACAATGAGCAGTTCTTC. Its translation is CASSPRQGAYNEQFF.

This chain joins TRBV4-1 and TRBJ2-7, with 15 bases matching TRBD2. CDR1 and CDR2 (germline): MGHRA, YSYEKL. V lost 3 bases to trimming and J lost 0 bases; unmatched junction nucleotides: 9. The CDR3 spans 19 residues. Here the CDR3 reads CASSQQPGLAGGGSYEQYF. DNA of the CDR3: TGCGCCAGCAGCCAGCAACCGGGACTAGCGGGAGGCGGCTCCTACGAGCAGTACTTC.

The chain joins TRBV2 to TRBJ1-2, with 8 bases identical to TRBD1. The ends lost 6 bases at V and 5 bases at J; junction bases unmatched: 20. This CDR3 spans 18 amino acids. Germline loops: CDR1 SNHLY, CDR2 FYNNEI. The DNA for the CDR3 is TGTGCCAGCAGCGGAAATACTAGACCGACAGGGGTTGGGTATGGCTACACCTTC. This translates into CASSGNTRPTGVGYGYTF.

The chain has TRBV10-3 and TRBJ2-3; perhaps TRBD2 as D (6 bases). V lost 6 bases and J lost 5, with 21 bases in between. Germline-derived CDR1 and CDR2 are ENHRY and SYGVKD. CDR3 length: 16 residues. In DNA, the CDR3 is TGTGCCATCAGGCGATGGGACTTAGGTTATAAAGATACGCAGTATTTT. It encodes CAIRRWDLGYKDTQYF.